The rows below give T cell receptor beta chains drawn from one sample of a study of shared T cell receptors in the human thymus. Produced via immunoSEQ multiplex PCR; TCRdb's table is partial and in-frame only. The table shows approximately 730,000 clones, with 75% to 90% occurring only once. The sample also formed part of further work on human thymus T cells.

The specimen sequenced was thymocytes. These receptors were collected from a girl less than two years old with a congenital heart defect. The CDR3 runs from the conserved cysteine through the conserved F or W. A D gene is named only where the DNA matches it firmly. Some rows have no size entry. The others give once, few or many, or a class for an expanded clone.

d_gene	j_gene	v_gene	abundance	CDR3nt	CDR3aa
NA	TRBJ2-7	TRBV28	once	TGTGCCAGCAGTGGGCTAAATCCTGCCAACTACGAGCAGTACTTC	CASSGLNPANYEQYF
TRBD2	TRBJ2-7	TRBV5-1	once	TGCGCCAGCAGCTCCCTAACTAGCGGCTACGAGCAGTACTTC	CASSSLTSGYEQYF
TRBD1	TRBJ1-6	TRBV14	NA	TGTGCCAGCAGCCAAGCGACAGGGGACCCCCTCTCCTATAATTCACCCCTCCACTTT	CASSQATGDPLSYNSPLHF
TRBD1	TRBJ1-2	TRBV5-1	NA	TGCGCCAGCAGCTTGAGAGGTTACGTCTACGACAGGGAATATGGCTACACCTTC	CASSLRGYVYDREYGYTF
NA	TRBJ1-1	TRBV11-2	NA	TGTGCCAGCAGCTTAGTACCTCCGGGAGGGAGGAAGAACACTGAAGCTTTCTTT	CASSLVPPGGRKNTEAFF
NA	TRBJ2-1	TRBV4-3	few	TGCGCCAGCAGCCAACGACAGACATTTCGCCGCGAGCAGTTCTTC	CASSQRQTFRREQFF
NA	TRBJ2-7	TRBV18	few	TGTGCCAGCTCACTTAACAGGGTCCCCTACGAGCAGTACTTC	CASSLNRVPYEQYF
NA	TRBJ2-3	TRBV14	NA	TGTGCCAGCAGCCAAGATGGACTTTTGGGGGCTGGCACAGATACGCAGTATTTT	CASSQDGLLGAGTDTQYF
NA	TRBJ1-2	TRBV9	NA	TGTGCCAGCTCCCCACCGGGAACTTATGGCTACACCTTC	CASSPPGTYGYTF
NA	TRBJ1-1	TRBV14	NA	TGTGCCAGCAGCCGGTTAAGGACAGTGAACACTGAAGCTTTCTTT	CASSRLRTVNTEAFF
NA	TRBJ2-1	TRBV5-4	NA	TGTGCCAGCAGCCCGGCAGGGGGGAGTGAGCAGTTCTTC	CASSPAGGSEQFF
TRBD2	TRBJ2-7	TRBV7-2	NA	TGTGCCAGCAGCTTAACTAGCGGGGGGGCCTACGAGCAGTACTTC	CASSLTSGGAYEQYF
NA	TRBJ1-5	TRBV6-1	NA	TGTGCCAGCAGTGAAGCTAGGGCGAGGGCCCATCAGCCCCAGCATTTT	CASSEARARAHQPQHF
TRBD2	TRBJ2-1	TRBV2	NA	TGTGCCAGCAGTGATGCTAGCGGGGGCTACAATGAGCAGTTCTTC	CASSDASGGYNEQFF
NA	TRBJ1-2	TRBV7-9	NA	TGTGCCAGCAGCTTATCTAGGAATGGCTACACCTTC	CASSLSRNGYTF
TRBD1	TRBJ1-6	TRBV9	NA	TGTGCCAGCAGCGTAGGCCATGGGAGACAGGGGGATAGTAATAGCTATAATTCACCCCTCCACTTT	CASSVGHGRQGDSNSYNSPLHF
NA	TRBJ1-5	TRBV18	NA	TGTGCCAGCTCCCGCGGGGCCGCAAAGAGGCAGCCCCAGCATTTT	CASSRGAAKRQPQHF
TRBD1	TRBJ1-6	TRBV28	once	TGTGCCAGCAGTCAGGGGGCGCGCGGGGCTTTTCCCTATAATTCACCCCTCCACTTT	CASSQGARGAFPYNSPLHF
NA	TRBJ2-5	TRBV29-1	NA	TGCAGCGTTGTGGCACAGGATAACCAAGAGACCCAGTACTTC	CSVVAQDNQETQYF
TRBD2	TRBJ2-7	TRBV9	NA	TGTGCCAGCAGCGTAGTTTCGGGGGGGCTCCACGAGCAGTACTTC	CASSVVSGGLHEQYF
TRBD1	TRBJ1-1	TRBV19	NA	TGTGCCAGTAGTCAGGGGGCGGACACTGAAGCTTTCTTT	CASSQGADTEAFF
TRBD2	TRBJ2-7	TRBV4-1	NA	TGCGCCAGCAGCCGCTTCGGACTAGCGGGCCACGAGCAGTACTTC	CASSRFGLAGHEQYF
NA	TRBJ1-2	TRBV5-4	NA	TGTGCCAGCAGCCCTAATGGGCTATTAGGGGCCAGGGACTATGGCTACACCTTC	CASSPNGLLGARDYGYTF
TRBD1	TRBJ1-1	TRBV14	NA	TGTGCCAGCAGCCACCGGGACAGGGGACCTCAAGCTTTCTTT	CASSHRDRGPQAFF
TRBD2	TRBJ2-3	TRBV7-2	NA	TGTGCCAGCAGCCTCCGGATCCGCGGGGGGGCTAGCACAGATACGCAGTATTTT	CASSLRIRGGASTDTQYF
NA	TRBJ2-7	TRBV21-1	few	TGTGCCAGCAGCAAAGTGGTCCGGCGGGGGCCACACGAGCAGTACTTC	CASSKVVRRGPHEQYF
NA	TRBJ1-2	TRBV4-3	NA	TGCGCCAGCAGCCAGTATAACTATGGCTACACCTTC	CASSQYNYGYTF
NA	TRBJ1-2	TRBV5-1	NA	TGCGCCAGCAGCGAAGCCCCATCCCGCTATGGCTACACCTTC	CASSEAPSRYGYTF
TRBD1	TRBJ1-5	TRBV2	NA	TGTGCCAGCAGTGCTAGGGACAGGGGGGGCAATCAGCCCCAGCATTTT	CASSARDRGGNQPQHF
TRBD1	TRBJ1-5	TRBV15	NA	TGTGCCACCAGCACAGGGACAGGGGAAAATCAGCCCCAGCATTTT	CATSTGTGENQPQHF
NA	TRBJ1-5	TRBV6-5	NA	TGTGCCAGCAGACCGACAGCCTCAAGGATTCAGCCCCAGCATTTT	CASRPTASRIQPQHF
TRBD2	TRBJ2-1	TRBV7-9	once	TGTGCCAGCAGCGTAAGTGGAGCTAGCGGCTACAATGAGCAGTTCTTC	CASSVSGASGYNEQFF
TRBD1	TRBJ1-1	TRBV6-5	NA	TGTGCCAGCAGACTGGGACAGAAGAACACTGAAGCTTTCTTT	CASRLGQKNTEAFF
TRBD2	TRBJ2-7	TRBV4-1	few	TGCGCCAGCACCCTACTAGCGGGAGGCTCCTACGAGCAGTACTTC	CASTLLAGGSYEQYF
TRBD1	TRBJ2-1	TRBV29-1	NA	TGCAGCGTTACCGATAGCGTGACAGGGCCCCCTGGACACAATGAGCAGTTCTTC	CSVTDSVTGPPGHNEQFF
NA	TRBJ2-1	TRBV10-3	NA	TGTGCCATCAGTGAGCCCCGTCTGAGGTCATCCTACAATGAGCAGTTCTTC	CAISEPRLRSSYNEQFF
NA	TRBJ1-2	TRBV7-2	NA	TGTGCCAGCAGCTTAACACCACCTCGGGGCTATGGCTACACCTTC	CASSLTPPRGYGYTF
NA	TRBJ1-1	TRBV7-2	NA	TGTGCCAGCAGCTTAATGGGTGACAGTGAAGCTTTCTTT	CASSLMGDSEAFF
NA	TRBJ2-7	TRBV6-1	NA	TGTGCCAGTAGACAGTTCTACTCCTACGAGCAGTACTTC	CASRQFYSYEQYF
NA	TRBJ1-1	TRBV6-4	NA	TGTGCCAGCAGTCCGGGGGGCACTGAAGCTTTCTTT	CASSPGGTEAFF
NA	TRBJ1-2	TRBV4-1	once	TGCGCCAGCAGCCACCCGGGCCGAGGGGGCTACACCTTC	CASSHPGRGGYTF
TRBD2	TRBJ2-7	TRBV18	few	TGTGCCAGCTCACGGGCCCGGGGGGCCTACGAGCAGTACTTC	CASSRARGAYEQYF
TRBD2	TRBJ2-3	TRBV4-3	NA	TGCGCCAGCAGCCGGGGGACTAGCGGGGGGACTAGCACAGATACGCAGTATTTT	CASSRGTSGGTSTDTQYF
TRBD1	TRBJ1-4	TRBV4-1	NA	TGCGCCAGCAGCCAAGATCCGACAGGGGGCCGAACTAATGAAAAACTGTTTTTT	CASSQDPTGGRTNEKLFF
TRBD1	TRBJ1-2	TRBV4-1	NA	TGCGCCAGCAGCCCGCCCGGGGCAGGGGGCGATGGCTACACCTTC	CASSPPGAGGDGYTF
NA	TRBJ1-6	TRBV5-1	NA	TGCGCCAGCAGCTTGGCACGCCCGGATGGGGGCGGAAGTTCACCCCTCCACTTT	CASSLARPDGGGSSPLHF
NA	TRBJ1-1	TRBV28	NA	TGTGCCAGCACTTATCCCGGAGACAGCGACTACACTGAAGCTTTCTTT	CASTYPGDSDYTEAFF
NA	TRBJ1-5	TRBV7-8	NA	TGTGCCAGCAGCCCTCGGGGGAACAGGTATAGCAATCAGCCCCAGCATTTT	CASSPRGNRYSNQPQHF
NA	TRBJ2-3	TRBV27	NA	TGTGCCAGCAGTTCCCTCGGGAATACAGGCACAGATACGCAGTATTTT	CASSSLGNTGTDTQYF
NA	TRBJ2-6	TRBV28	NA	TGTGCCAGCAGCACGGTCTCTGGGGCCAACGTCCTGACTTTC	CASSTVSGANVLTF
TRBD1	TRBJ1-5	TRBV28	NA	TGTGCCAGCAGTTTATTCTGGGGACAGGGGTCGATTCAGCCCCAGCATTTT	CASSLFWGQGSIQPQHF
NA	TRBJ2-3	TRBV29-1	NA	TGCAGCGCACAAAGGGAGGACACAGATACGCAGTATTTT	CSAQREDTDTQYF
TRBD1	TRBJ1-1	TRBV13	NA	TGTGCCAGCAGCGGGGGACAGGGTAGCAAGGCTGAAGCTTTCTTT	CASSGGQGSKAEAFF
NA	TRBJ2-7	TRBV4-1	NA	TGCGCCAGCAGCCAAGACGGGGCAGGGGCCTACGAGCAGTACTTC	CASSQDGAGAYEQYF
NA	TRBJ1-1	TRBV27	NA	TGTGCCAGCAGTTTAAACCACGTGTCAGGGAATCCTTTCTTT	CASSLNHVSGNPFF
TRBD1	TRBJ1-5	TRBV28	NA	TGTGCCAGCGCTGGGCCTAGGGGGCATGGCAATCAGCCCCAGCATTTT	CASAGPRGHGNQPQHF
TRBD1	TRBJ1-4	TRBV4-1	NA	TGCGCCAGCAGCCTCGGGACAGGGGCGAATGAAAAACTGTTTTTT	CASSLGTGANEKLFF
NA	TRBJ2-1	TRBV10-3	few	TGTGCCATTTCTCGGGCGGGCACCTACAATGAGCAGTTCTTC	CAISRAGTYNEQFF
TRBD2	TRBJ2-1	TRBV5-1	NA	TGCGCCAGCAGCTCCGTCTCCGGGAGGGGGGGTTCGAATGAGCAGTTCTTC	CASSSVSGRGGSNEQFF
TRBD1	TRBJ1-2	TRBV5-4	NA	TGTGCCAGCAGCTCCGGACAGGAGACTAACTATGGCTACACCTTC	CASSSGQETNYGYTF